The present T cell receptor (beta chain) was sequenced within a study of OX40 agonist ivuxolimab in advanced cancers. Study-level points and caveats: Averaged across samples, CD8+ T cells carried more expanded clones than CD4+ did.

The method was immunoSEQ multiplex PCR; TCRdb's version includes in-frame clones alone and lacks a portion of them. The sample has approximately 20,000 clones, 65% to 70% seen once. The count of this clone is one. The target antigen is unknown. Germline CDR1 reads MNHEY; CDR2 reads SMNVEV (reference sequence). Trimming removed 2 bases at V and 2 bases at J, with 9 bases between. This CDR3 region has 14 residues. This specimen was CD4+ or CD8+ T cells sorted from blood, taken in a trial of the OX40 agonist ivuxolimab. The chain employs TRBV27 and TRBJ2-5, with D hard to call. The receptor was derived from an adult with an advanced solid tumor such as melanoma, head and neck, liver or kidney cancer. CDR3 DNA sequence: TGTGCCAGCAGTTTAGGCCCCAAACAAGAGACCCAGTACTTC. Its protein product is CASSLGPKQETQYF.